These 7 T cell receptor beta chains were all obtained from the same sample, sequenced in a study of blood T cell repertoires in COVID-19. Generated by immunoSEQ multiplex PCR, the TCRdb table keeps only in-frame clones and is missing some. Of tens of thousands of clones in the sample, approximately 87% are singletons; the top ten hold roughly 6.5%. The sequenced material came from peripheral blood. The receptors stem from a woman aged 60-75 years with COVID-19, enrolled during active disease.

This clone was seen a few times. This chain joins TRBV5-8 and TRBJ2-1, with TRBD1 as a possible D gene (5 bases). CDR1 SGHTS and CDR2 YDEGEE come from the germline V gene. Trimming stripped 4 bases from V and 3 bases from J, with 11 bases between. This CDR3 is built from 14 residues. This CDR3 is CASSRLTVYNEQFF. The CDR3 coding sequence is TGTGCCAGCAGCCGACTGACAGTCTACAATGAGCAGTTCTTC. Variable domain in full (rest from reference TRBV5-8 and TRBJ2-1): EAGVTQSPTHLIKTRGQQATLRCSPISGHTSVYWYQQALGLGLQFLLWYDEGEERNRGNFPPRFSGRQFPNYSSELNVNALELEDSALYLCASSRLTVYNEQFFGPGTRLTVL.

V usage is TRBV6-2 or TRBV6-3 and J usage is TRBJ2-3; D call uncertain. The CDR3 has 14 residues. The V end was cut by 2 bases, the J end by 6 bases, with 12 bases between. The germline V gene encodes CDR1 MNHEY and CDR2 SVGEGT. This chain's CDR3 is CASSYKEPPDTQYF. The DNA for the CDR3 is TGTGCCAGCAGTTACAAGGAGCCGCCCGATACGCAGTATTTT.

The V call is TRBV18, the J call TRBJ1-2; 7 bases align to TRBD1. The CDR3 sequence is 15 residues long. J lost 1 base, V lost 2 bases, and 4 bases had no gene match. Germline assignment: CDR1 KGHSH and CDR2 LQKENI. CDR3 sequence reads: CASSPMGTDNYGYTF. DNA of the CDR3: TGTGCCAGCTCACCAATGGGGACAGATAACTATGGCTACACCTTC.

J is TRBJ2-3 and V is TRBV10-3, with D possibly matching TRBD1 (7 bases). The germline V gene encodes CDR1 ENHRY and CDR2 SYGVKD. V was shortened by 4 bases and J by 5 bases, with 10 bases between the two germline ends. The CDR3 is 13 amino acids. In DNA, the CDR3 is TGTGCCATCAGTGGACAGGGACTAGATACGCAGTATTTT. Translation gives CAISGQGLDTQYF.

The V call is TRBV28, the J call TRBJ2-5; D is unresolved. CDR3 length equals 14 residues. Germline CDR1 reads MDHEN; CDR2 reads SYDVKM. Trimming cost V 5 bases and J 4 bases, with 14 bases left between them. The CDR3 sequence: CASSGQANGETQYF. The DNA of the CDR3 is TGTGCCAGCAGTGGGCAGGCTAATGGAGAGACCCAGTACTTC.

The V call is TRBV2, the J call TRBJ2-2, with 9 positions matching TRBD1. Trimming at V came to 1 base and at J to 5 bases, leaving 2 bases not matched to a gene. Germline V lookup: CDR1 SNHLY, CDR2 FYNNEI. The CDR3 extends over 15 amino acids. The CDR3: CASSEGQGGTGELFF. Written as DNA, the CDR3 is TGTGCCAGCAGTGAAGGACAGGGGGGGACCGGGGAGCTGTTTTTT. Full variable domain (outside the CDR3, taken from reference TRBV2 and TRBJ2-2): EPEVTQTPSHQVTQMGQEVILRCVPISNHLYFYWYRQILGQKVEFLVSFYNNEISEKSEIFDDQFSVERPDGSNFTLKIRSTKLEDSAMYFCASSEGQGGTGELFFGEGSRLTVL.

This chain uses TRBV2 with TRBJ2-3, with D tentatively TRBD1 (6 bases). Trimming pared 5 bases from V and 0 bases from J, leaving 15 bases between. The CDR3 sequence is 16 residues long. Germline V gene lookup returns CDR1 SNHLY and CDR2 FYNNEI. The CDR3 DNA reads TGTGCCAGCAGTACCGACAGGCCCTCTAGCACAGATACGCAGTATTTT. It encodes CASSTDRPSSTDTQYF.